This entry lists 7 T cell receptor beta chains sequenced from one sample in a study of shared clonotypes between healthy human individuals. The data were produced by immunoSEQ multiplex PCR, yet TCRdb's version contains in-frame clones alone and is incomplete. The sample includes 1,500,000 or so clones, 96% seen only once; the top ten take approximately 1.2%. The sequencing sample was made of naive CD4+ T cells sorted from blood. Subset described: CD45RA+ positively selected. Source of these receptors: a man aged 30 to 45 in good health.

The chain carries TRBV14 and TRBJ2-5; the D is unclear. The germline V gene encodes CDR1 SGHDN and CDR2 FVKESK. Trimming shortened V by 1 base and J by 4 bases, and 7 bases separated the two germline ends. The CDR3 is 13 amino acids. The CDR3 DNA is TGTGCCAGCAGCCAAGTCCAGCTAGAGACCCAGTACTTC. Translated, it gives CASSQVQLETQYF.

V gene TRBV25-1 combines with J gene TRBJ2-2; 10 positions match TRBD1. The V gene's germline CDR1 is MGHDK and CDR2 SYGVNS. This CDR3 comprises 16 residues. Unmatched junction bases numbered 11, after V lost 6 bases and J lost 7 bases. CDR3 nucleotide sequence: TGTGCCAGCAGAGACGGGACAGGGGAGCAGGGCGGGGAGCTGTTTTTT. It codes for CASRDGTGEQGGELFF.

This chain uses TRBV11-2 with TRBJ2-2, with TRBD2 matching over 10 bases. The germline V gene has CDR1 SGHAT and CDR2 FQNNGV. V lost 0 bases to trimming and J lost 5 bases; unmatched junction nucleotides: 9. This CDR3 is built from 18 residues. The CDR3 nucleotides read TGTGCCAGCAGCTTAGAAACGCGTCTAGCGGGAGTAACCGGGGAGCTGTTTTTT. Protein sequence: CASSLETRLAGVTGELFF.

The chain uses TRBV4-3 and TRBJ1-5; 8 bases are shared with TRBD1. Per the germline V gene, CDR1 is LGHNA and CDR2 is YSLEER. V shed 0 bases, J shed 0 bases, and the junction held 10 bases outside the gene matches. This CDR3 has 19 amino acids. CDR3 DNA: TGCGCCAGCAGCCAAGAGCTCCCCGGGACAGGCAATAGCAATCAGCCCCAGCATTTT. This encodes CASSQELPGTGNSNQPQHF.

The chain uses TRBV7-2 and TRBJ1-5, with D perhaps matching TRBD1 (6 bases). V was shortened by 6 bases and J by 1 base, with 19 bases between the two germline ends. CDR3 length equals 17 residues. CDR1 and CDR2 (germline): SGHTA, FQGNSA. CDR3 DNA: TGTGCCAGCAGTCCTGGGGGAGGGGGGTACAGCAATCAGCCCCAGCATTTT. Translation gives CASSPGGGGYSNQPQHF. Variable domain in full (rest from reference TRBV7-2 and TRBJ1-5): GAGVSQSPSNKVTEKGKDVELRCDPISGHTALYWYRQSLGQGLEFLIYFQGNSAPDKSGLPSDRFSAERTGGSVSTLTIQRTQQEDSAVYLCASSPGGGGYSNQPQHFGDGTRLSIL.

The chain recombines TRBV15 with TRBJ2-7, with D perhaps matching TRBD1 (6 bases). V was cut by 2 bases and J by 4 bases, with 12 bases left in between. The CDR3 contains 14 residues. CDR1 is LNHNV and CDR2 is YYDKDF in the germline V gene (reference sequence). The CDR3 is CATSRSDRRYEQYF. The CDR3 nucleotides are TGTGCCACCAGCAGAAGTGACAGGCGATACGAGCAGTACTTC.

The genes are TRBV11-3 and TRBJ2-2; no reliable D call. The CDR3 spans 11 residues. Germline V lookup: CDR1 SGHNT, CDR2 YENEEA. With 2 bases removed from V and 5 bases from J, the gap between germline ends came to 0 bases. This CDR3 is CASSLTGELFF. The CDR3 coding sequence is TGTGCCAGCAGCTTAACCGGGGAGCTGTTTTTT.